Presented here are 26 T cell receptor beta chains from one specimen sequenced in a study of CXCR3-negative and CXCR3-positive naive CD8 T cells. Whole-study findings and limits: TRB CDR3s were more hydrophobic in CXCR3-positive than in CXCR3-negative naive cells.

All TRB cDNA libraries came from 5' RACE performed with UMI labels. From its re-call of the 5' RACE reads, TCRdb lists each CDR3 protein once, without DNA. The sample data list 55,000 to 75,000 distinct CDR3 sequences. Their antigen targets remain unknown. The sequencing input was naive CXCR3+ CD8+ T cells from blood. Subset: CD45RO-CCR7+CD27+CD95- naive CD8+ T cells expressing CXCR3 (TNR3+). These receptor sequences come from a human donor in good health. Some clones in this sample may be carry-over from other donors' samples.

The chain recombines TRBV5-1 with TRBJ2-2; TCRdb names TRBD2, which stays unverified in the absence of DNA. From germline, CDR1 is SGHRS and CDR2 YFSETQ. The CDR3 sequence is 17 residues long. CDR3 protein: CASSQKPSGPNTGELFF.

CDR3 region: CASSVGRISYEQYF. The chain is built from TRBV7-2 and TRBJ2-7; TCRdb's D call of TRBD1 is untestable without DNA. Germline V gene sequence: CDR1 SGHTA, CDR2 FQGNSA. The CDR3 contains 14 residues.

This chain joins TRBV21-1 and TRBJ1-5; the D call of TRBD1 rests on TCRdb alone, since no DNA is present to check it. TRBV21-1 is given as a pseudogene. The CDR3 spans 15 residues. Here the CDR3 reads CASRPDRRLLTAQHF.

The rearrangement joins TRBV29-1 to TRBJ2-3; as DNA is missing, the TRBD1 call by TCRdb cannot be tested. CDR1 and CDR2 from the germline V gene are SQVTM and ANQGSEA. CDR3 size: 14 residues. CDR3 protein: CSVEEGPVADTQYF.

The V and J genes are TRBV3-1 and TRBJ2-3; lacking DNA, the TRBD2 call made by TCRdb goes unchecked. CDR3 length: 17 residues. Germline CDR1 LGHDT, CDR2 YNNKEL (reference sequence). CDR3 residues: CASSQVFPSGGTDTQYF.

The chain has TRBV7-9 and TRBJ1-2; TCRdb calls TRBD1, which cannot be checked without DNA. The CDR3 contains 18 residues. Germline V gene lookup returns CDR1 SEHNR and CDR2 FQNEAQ (reference sequence). The CDR3 sequence: CASSYRTGTGRVSYGYTF.

This chain uses TRBV11-3 with TRBJ1-1; the TCRdb D gene call, TRBD1, has no DNA to confirm it. Germline V gene sequence: CDR1 SGHNT, CDR2 YENEEA. This CDR3 is built from 18 residues. CDR3 sequence: CASTLRGGEWGRDTEAFF.

This chain connects TRBV11-2 to TRBJ2-3. The CDR3 contains 15 residues. Germline values: CDR1 SGHAT, CDR2 FQNNGV. CDR3 protein: CASTLALSITDTQYF.

The V and J genes are TRBV12-3 or TRBV12-4 and TRBJ1-2. CDR3 length: 14 residues. CDR3 in amino acids: CASSSPGEGYGYTF.

The chain uses TRBV20-1 and TRBJ2-7; TCRdb designates TRBD1, a call that cannot be tested without DNA. The CDR3 extends over 13 amino acids. From germline, CDR1 is DFQATT and CDR2 SNEGSKA (reference sequence). CDR3 loop: CSASVGGTYEQYF.

The chain links TRBV5-1 to TRBJ2-7; the TCRdb call, TRBD1, lacks DNA for checking. The CDR3 totals 16 residues. CDR1 is SGHRS and CDR2 is YFSETQ in the germline V gene. The CDR3 is CASSTGQGAYTYEQYF.

The genes are TRBV20-1 and TRBJ2-4; TCRdb gives TRBD1 as the D gene, but with no DNA this cannot be confirmed. This CDR3 contains 17 residues. CDR1 and CDR2 (germline): DFQATT, SNEGSKA (reference sequence). The CDR3 protein is CSAREADGGPLQNIQYF.

This chain connects TRBV20-1 to TRBJ2-5; TCRdb's D call of TRBD2 is untestable without DNA. Germline CDR1 DFQATT, CDR2 SNEGSKA (reference sequence). CDR3 length equals 18 residues. The CDR3 spells CSASGSGRGGLDQETQYF.

CDR3 residues: CSVEEAGVGNTEAFF. This chain uses TRBV29-1 with TRBJ1-1; as DNA is missing, the TRBD1 call by TCRdb cannot be tested. CDR3 length: 15 residues. Germline CDR1 SQVTM, CDR2 ANQGSEA.

The V gene is TRBV11-1, the J gene TRBJ1-3; TCRdb indicates TRBD1, and absent DNA this call remains unverified. The CDR3 has 15 amino acids. Germline values: CDR1 SGHAT, CDR2 FQDESV (reference sequence). CDR3 in amino acids: CASRKGTGAGNTIYF.

The rearrangement links TRBV12-3 or TRBV12-4 to TRBJ2-7; the D gene TCRdb calls, TRBD1, cannot be checked with no DNA. This CDR3 has 14 residues. The CDR3 spells CASSPGGARSEQYF.

The chain uses TRBV29-1 and TRBJ2-7. Germline V gene lookup returns CDR1 SQVTM and CDR2 ANQGSEA. The CDR3 has 15 amino acids. The chain's CDR3 is CSVEDPDTGPLEQYF.

The genes are TRBV3-1 and TRBJ2-5; TCRdb outputs TRBD2, but without DNA this stays unchecked. The CDR3 extends over 17 amino acids. Germline V gene lookup returns CDR1 LGHDT and CDR2 YNNKEL (reference sequence). This CDR3 is CASSQVQGTSGAGTQYF.

This chain connects TRBV28 to TRBJ2-7; TCRdb lists TRBD1, though no DNA is available to test this call. This CDR3 is 14 amino acids long. CDR1 is MDHEN and CDR2 is SYDVKM in the germline V gene. The CDR3 reads CASSLRDSPYEQYF.

This chain connects TRBV3-1 to TRBJ2-2; TCRdb designates TRBD1, a call that cannot be tested without DNA. Germline-derived CDR1 and CDR2 are LGHDT and YNNKEL (reference sequence). CDR3 length: 18 amino acids. CDR3 in amino acids: CASSQKHPSGGVTGELFF.

The V gene is TRBV16, the J gene TRBJ2-7; the TRBD1 assignment by TCRdb is unverifiable without DNA. This CDR3 spans 15 amino acids. Germline V lookup: CDR1 KGHSY, CDR2 FQNENV. The chain's CDR3 is CASSPRTGPSYEQYF.

The V and J genes are TRBV7-9 and TRBJ1-2; the TCRdb D gene call, TRBD1, has no DNA to confirm it. Looked up from germline, CDR1 is SEHNR and CDR2 is FQNEAQ (reference sequence). The CDR3 extends over 17 amino acids. CDR3 residues: CASSNLPGDGGNYGYTF.

This chain joins TRBV29-1 and TRBJ2-3. Germline CDR1 and CDR2: SQVTM and ANQGSEA. The CDR3 is 12 residues long. The CDR3 loop is CSVTQTGDTQYF.

The chain links TRBV29-1 to TRBJ2-7; the D gene TCRdb calls, TRBD1, cannot be checked with no DNA. The CDR3 loop spans 13 amino acids. Germline V CDR1 and CDR2: SQVTM, ANQGSEA. CDR3 loop: CSGTGTGVYEQYF.

The gene calls are TRBV7-9 and TRBJ1-1. Per germline, CDR1 SEHNR and CDR2 FQNEAQ (reference sequence). This CDR3 is built from 16 residues. The CDR3 spells CASSLPGTEGFTEAFF.

V gene TRBV29-1 combines with J gene TRBJ1-1; no DNA is available, so the TRBD1 call from TCRdb remains unchecked. This CDR3 has 15 residues. CDR1 and CDR2 from the germline V gene are SQVTM and ANQGSEA. The CDR3 loop is CSVGRTGGMNTEAFF.